Listed below are T cell receptor beta chains from one sample, sequenced in a study of control samples from healthy donors and cancer patients. Generated by immunoSEQ multiplex PCR, the TCRdb table keeps only in-frame clones and is missing some. The sample contains some 130,000 clones, around 90% of which appear only once. The sample consisted of blood. These receptors originate from a man aged 30-40 years in good health. Each CDR3 is given with its conserved first and last residue. A D gene is named only where the DNA matches it firmly. Clone size is not always given. Where it is, it says once, few, many or a class for expanded clones.

clone size	V gene	D gene	J gene	CDR3 protein	CDR3 DNA
NA	TRBV7-2	NA	TRBJ1-3	CASSLFLPSGTIYF	TGTGCCAGCAGCTTATTTCTCCCCTCCGGCACCATATATTTT
NA	TRBV5-1	TRBD2	TRBJ2-7	CASSFLAGGPSSDF	TGCGCCAGCAGCTTTCTAGCGGGAGGGCCGTCGTCGGACTTC
NA	TRBV6-5	NA	TRBJ1-3	CASSYGRSSGNTIYF	TGTGCCAGCAGTTACGGACGTAGCTCTGGAAACACCATATATTTT
NA	TRBV18	TRBD2	TRBJ2-2	CASSPLLVAGVTGELFF	TGTGCCAGCTCACCACTACTAGTAGCGGGAGTTACCGGGGAGCTGTTTTTT
NA	TRBV19	NA	TRBJ1-1	CASSIRRSRYTEAFF	TGTGCCAGTAGTATACGCAGGTCGAGGTACACTGAAGCTTTCTTT
once	TRBV27	NA	TRBJ1-1	CASSSYFAGVTEAFF	TGTGCCAGCAGTTCCTACTTCGCGGGGGTCACTGAAGCTTTCTTT
NA	TRBV13	NA	TRBJ1-2	CASSPWEGNYGYTF	TGTGCCAGCAGCCCCTGGGAGGGCAACTATGGCTACACCTTC
NA	TRBV5-1	TRBD1	TRBJ1-1	CASSKGTGARNTEAFF	TGCGCCAGCAGCAAAGGGACAGGGGCAAGGAACACTGAAGCTTTCTTT
NA	TRBV27	TRBD2	TRBJ2-7	CASRSGSLTYEQYF	TGTGCCAGCAGGAGCGGGAGCTTAACCTACGAGCAGTACTTC
NA	TRBV15	TRBD2	TRBJ2-7	CATSRDSIPKTSGSGYEQYF	TGTGCCACCAGCAGAGATAGCATCCCCAAAACTAGCGGGAGTGGATACGAGCAGTACTTC
NA	TRBV7-9	NA	TRBJ2-2	CASSPTGELFF	TGTGCCAGCAGTCCGACCGGGGAGCTGTTTTTT
NA	TRBV5-1	TRBD1	TRBJ1-3	CASSRGTGQSSGNTIYF	TGCGCCAGCAGCCGTGGGACAGGGCAGAGCTCTGGAAACACCATATATTTT
NA	TRBV28	TRBD2	TRBJ2-7	CASSLPPGTSGSTFEQYF	TGTGCCAGCAGTTTACCGCCAGGGACTAGCGGGAGTACGTTCGAGCAGTACTTC
NA	TRBV29-1	NA	TRBJ1-5	CSACDTSNQPQHF	TGCAGCGCATGTGACACAAGCAATCAGCCCCAGCATTTT
NA	TRBV24-1	NA	TRBJ1-5	CATSDLTDNQPQHF	TGTGCCACCAGTGATTTAACAGATAATCAGCCCCAGCATTTT
medium-sized	TRBV7-8	NA	TRBJ1-3	CASSLGGEGNTIYF	TGTGCCAGCAGCTTAGGGGGGGAAGGAAACACCATATATTTT
once	TRBV11-2	TRBD2	TRBJ2-1	CASSLDRVAGEINEQFF	TGTGCCAGCAGCTTAGATCGGGTAGCGGGAGAGATCAATGAGCAGTTCTTC
NA	TRBV5-1	NA	TRBJ1-3	CASSLDGASGNTIYF	TGCGCCAGCAGCTTGGATGGGGCCTCTGGAAACACCATATATTTT
NA	TRBV10-2	NA	TRBJ1-5	CASSLTLNQPQHF	TGCGCCAGCAGCCTAACACTAAATCAGCCCCAGCATTTT
NA	TRBV9	TRBD2	TRBJ2-3	CASSVAISGSTDTQYF	TGTGCCAGCAGCGTAGCGATTAGCGGGAGCACAGATACGCAGTATTTT
NA	TRBV6-5	NA	TRBJ1-4	CASRAGWGVEKLFF	TGTGCCAGCAGAGCAGGGTGGGGGGTTGAAAAACTGTTTTTT
NA	TRBV6-5	NA	TRBJ1-1	CASSSPQANTEAFF	TGTGCCAGCAGTTCCCCGCAGGCCAACACTGAAGCTTTCTTT
NA	TRBV6-4	TRBD1	TRBJ1-6	CASRRDRAQNSPLHF	TGTGCCAGCAGGCGCGACAGGGCTCAAAATTCACCCCTCCACTTT
NA	TRBV27	TRBD2	TRBJ2-3	CASSLFSGILGTQYF	TGTGCCAGCAGTTTATTCAGCGGGATATTGGGTACGCAGTATTTT
NA	TRBV29-1	NA	TRBJ2-3	CSVTTVPDTQYF	TGCAGCGTTACGACAGTTCCAGATACGCAGTATTTT
NA	TRBV2	NA	TRBJ2-7	CASRQGLLYEQYF	TGTGCCAGCAGACAGGGACTCTTATACGAGCAGTACTTC
NA	TRBV6-1	TRBD1	TRBJ2-1	CASSPGQGAHNEQFF	TGTGCCAGCAGTCCGGGACAGGGGGCTCACAATGAGCAGTTCTTC
NA	TRBV19	NA	TRBJ1-2	CASSIGSGYTF	TGTGCCAGTAGTATAGGCTCTGGCTACACCTTC
NA	TRBV9	TRBD1	TRBJ1-2	CASSVAFGTGYGYTF	TGTGCCAGCAGCGTAGCTTTTGGGACAGGCTATGGCTACACCTTC
NA	TRBV30	NA	TRBJ2-3	CAWRIIDTQYF	TGTGCCTGGAGGATCATAGATACGCAGTATTTT
NA	TRBV5-1	TRBD2	TRBJ2-7	CASSLTGGPYEQYF	TGCGCCAGCAGCTTGACGGGAGGGCCTTACGAGCAGTACTTC
NA	TRBV15	NA	TRBJ1-2	CATRTPAALGYGYTF	TGTGCCACCAGGACTCCAGCAGCCCTGGGCTATGGCTACACCTTC
NA	TRBV6-6	TRBD2	TRBJ2-2	CASCPGLAGGRNTGELFF	TGTGCCAGCTGTCCAGGACTAGCGGGAGGCAGGAACACCGGGGAGCTGTTTTTT
NA	TRBV11-1	NA	TRBJ1-1	CASSRGGGDTEAFF	TGTGCCAGCAGCCGCGGAGGAGGGGACACTGAAGCTTTCTTT
NA	TRBV4-2	NA	TRBJ2-5	CASSQDPQGRVETQYF	TGTGCCAGCAGCCAAGATCCGCAGGGGCGGGTAGAGACCCAGTACTTC
once	TRBV29-1	NA	TRBJ1-1	CSVTRVNTEAFF	TGCAGCGTTACGCGTGTGAACACTGAAGCTTTCTTT
NA	TRBV27	TRBD2	TRBJ2-5	CASSTGLAEQAMIRAQYF	TGTGCCAGCAGTACAGGACTAGCGGAACAAGCCATGATTAGGGCCCAGTACTTC
NA	TRBV6-5	NA	TRBJ1-1	CASSYKINTEAFF	TGTGCCAGCAGTTATAAAATAAACACTGAAGCTTTCTTT
NA	TRBV2	TRBD1	TRBJ1-2	CARGDRGTHGYTF	TGTGCCAGGGGCGACAGGGGAACGCATGGCTACACCTTC
NA	TRBV11-2	NA	TRBJ2-1	CASSLELGVFF	TGTGCCAGCAGCTTAGAATTAGGGGTGTTCTTC
NA	TRBV12-5	NA	TRBJ1-1	CASGLNTPEAFF	TGTGCTAGTGGTCTAAATACCCCTGAAGCTTTCTTT
NA	TRBV9	NA	TRBJ2-2	CASSVVTGPGELFF	TGTGCCAGCAGCGTAGTTACCGGTCCCGGGGAGCTGTTTTTT
NA	TRBV6-2/TRBV6-3	NA	TRBJ2-1	CASSPTGLQYNEQFF	TGTGCCAGCAGCCCCACGGGACTTCAGTACAATGAGCAGTTCTTC
NA	TRBV24-1	TRBD2	TRBJ2-1	CATGGGIYNEQFF	TGTGCCACCGGGGGGGGGATCTACAATGAGCAGTTCTTC
NA	TRBV29-1	NA	TRBJ1-1	CSVEGQNPGWTEAFF	TGCAGCGTTGAGGGACAAAACCCTGGGTGGACTGAAGCTTTCTTT
NA	TRBV28	NA	TRBJ1-1	CASSQRVPRNTEAFF	TGTGCCAGCAGTCAAAGGGTTCCCAGGAACACTGAAGCTTTCTTT
NA	TRBV19	TRBD2	TRBJ2-1	CASNPGLADNEQFF	TGTGCCAGTAATCCGGGACTAGCTGACAATGAGCAGTTCTTC